This TCR beta chain stems from a study of blood T cell repertoires in COVID-19. As for the study in general: T cells, B-cell-depleted T cells, or PBMCs supplied cDNA or gDNA.

The CDR3 runs 15 residues. CDR1 is MNHNY, CDR2 SVGAGI, per germline (reference sequence). V lost 3 bases and J 7 bases, leaving 18 bases between the germline ends. In the authors' methods: Nucleated cell counts were estimated from reference gene primer amplification. Generated by immunoSEQ multiplex PCR, the TCRdb table keeps only in-frame clones and is missing some. V and J calls and clone size follow that table, whereas D and trimming were derived from the DNA. Of over 150,000 clones listed, approximately 91% are singletons. The sequenced sample consisted of peripheral blood. The sequence came from a man aged 45 to 65 with COVID-19, enrolled during active disease. The rearrangement links TRBV6-6 to TRBJ1-2; tentative D call: TRBD1 (6 bases). This CDR3 is CASSYYSRGKSGYTF. The CDR3, as DNA: TGTGCCAGCAGTTATTACTCCAGGGGAAAGAGTGGCTACACCTTC.